The present T cell receptor (beta chain) was sequenced within a study of blood T cell repertoires in COVID-19. Only in-frame clones appear in the TCRdb table, and some are missing; sequencing was by immunoSEQ multiplex PCR. The profile covers about 210,000 clones, with 84% appearing a single time and 6.5% to 9% taken by the ten largest. The TCR comes from a woman between 45 and 65 years old with active or convalescent COVID-19. The sequenced sample was peripheral blood.

The CDR3 loop is CASSDPAAGVQGKLFF. The CDR3 bases are TGTGCCAGCAGTGATCCTGCTGCCGGGGTCCAAGGAAAACTGTTTTTT. The chain employs TRBV6-1 and TRBJ1-4; no firm D call. CDR3 length: 16 amino acids. Germline values: CDR1 MNHNS, CDR2 SASEGT. V was cut by 3 bases and J by 10 bases, with 21 bases left in between.